This entry features one T cell receptor beta chain sequence. This sample was included in a study of blood T cell repertoires in COVID-19. Clones were sequenced by immunoSEQ multiplex PCR, and TCRdb holds only the in-frame ones, with some missing. The data show fewer than 250,000 clones, 85% to 90% seen once. Germline lookup yields CDR1 SGHRS and CDR2 YFSETQ. With 2 bases removed from V and 5 bases from J, the gap between germline ends came to 10 bases. There are 13 residues in the CDR3. This receptor was obtained from a man aged 45 to 65 with COVID-19, enrolled during active disease. V gene TRBV5-1 combines with J gene TRBJ1-1; a possible D gene is TRBD1 (6 bases). The sample comprised peripheral blood. CDR3 DNA: TGCGCCAGCAGCTTAGTACAGGGTACTGAAGCTTTCTTT. This gives the protein CASSLVQGTEAFF. The full variable domain, rest sourced from reference TRBV5-1 and TRBJ1-1, is KAGVTQTPRYLIKTRGQQVTLSCSPISGHRSVSWYQQTPGQGLQFLFEYFSETQRNKGNFPGRFSGRQFSNSRSEMNVSTLELGDSALYLCASSLVQGTEAFFGQGTRLTVV.